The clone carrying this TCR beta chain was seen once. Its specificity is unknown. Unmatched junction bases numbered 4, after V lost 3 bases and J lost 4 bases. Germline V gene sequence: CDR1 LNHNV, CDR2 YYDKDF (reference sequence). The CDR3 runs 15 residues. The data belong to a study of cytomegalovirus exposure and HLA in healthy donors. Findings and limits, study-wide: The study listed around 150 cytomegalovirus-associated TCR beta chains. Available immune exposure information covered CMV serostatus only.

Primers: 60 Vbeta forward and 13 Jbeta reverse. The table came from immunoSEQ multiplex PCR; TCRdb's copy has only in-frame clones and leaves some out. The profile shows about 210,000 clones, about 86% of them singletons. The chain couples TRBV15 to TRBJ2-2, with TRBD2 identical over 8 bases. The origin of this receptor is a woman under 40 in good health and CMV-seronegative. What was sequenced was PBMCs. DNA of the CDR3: TGTGCCACCAGCAGCCCGGGGGGGGGCACCGGGGAGCTGTTTTTT. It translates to CATSSPGGGTGELFF.